The 3 T cell receptor beta chains below were found in one sample sequenced in a study of CD8 T cells in Susac syndrome. The authors reverse transcribed roughly 0.5 to 1 ug RNA with random hexamers. Via MiXCR, TCRdb re-called the immunoSEQ multiplex PCR reads, giving one row per CDR3 protein. The sample has around 130,000 distinct CDR3 sequences; 94% are singletons. Sequencing input: CD4+ T cells from PBMCs. The receptors were sampled from a human donor in good health.

V usage is TRBV7-2 and J usage is TRBJ1-1; D is perhaps TRBD1 (6 bases). Germline lookup yields CDR1 SGHTA and CDR2 FQGNSA. V was cut by 3 bases and J by 5 bases, with 16 bases left in between. The CDR3 consists of 15 residues. In DNA, the CDR3 is TGTGCCAGCAGCTTCTCTAGGACAGAGGAGACTGAAGCTTTCTTT. Translating gives CASSFSRTEETEAFF. The variable domain in full, with the rest retrieved from reference TRBV7-2 and TRBJ1-1, is GAGVSQSPSNKVTEKGKDVELRCDPISGHTALYWYRQSLGQGLEFLIYFQGNSAPDKSGLPSDRFSAERTGGSVSTLTIQRTQQEDSAVYLCASSFSRTEETEAFFGQGTRLTVV.

The chain uses TRBV19 and TRBJ1-6; D remains ambiguous. The germline V gene encodes CDR1 LNHDA and CDR2 SQIVND (reference sequence). The V end lost 4 bases, the J end lost 7 bases, and 11 bases lay between the germline ends. This CDR3 has 14 residues. Here the CDR3 DNA reads TGTGCCAGTAGTAACAGAGAACCAAATTCACCCCTCCACTTT. Translating gives CASSNREPNSPLHF.

This clonotype is a singleton in its sample. The V and J genes are TRBV19 and TRBJ1-1; perhaps TRBD1 as D (6 bases). The V gene lost 3 bases and the J gene lost 6 bases, with 17 bases spanning the gap. This CDR3 region has 15 residues. Germline CDR1 is LNHDA and CDR2 is SQIVND (reference sequence). The CDR3 DNA is TGTGCCAGTAGTATGGGAACAGGGAAAGGGGCTGAAGCTTTCTTT. Amino acids: CASSMGTGKGAEAFF.